This is a list of T cell receptor beta chains from one sample in a study of blood T cell repertoires in COVID-19. Sequencing was performed with immunoSEQ multiplex PCR; in TCRdb, only in-frame clones are kept and a portion is missing. Of roughly 260,000 clones in the sample, about 91% are singletons; the top ten hold 2% to 3%. Material: peripheral blood. Receptors originate from a person under 35 with COVID-19, enrolled during active disease. CDR3s include the opening cysteine and the closing phenylalanine or tryptophan. Each record gives: D gene, clone size, J gene, V gene, CDR3 protein, CDR3 DNA. D genes are given only for firm matches. Rows give clone size only sometimes, using once, few, many, or a class for an expanded clone.

>-|-|TRBJ1-1|TRBV6-5
CASAERYEAFF
TGTGCCAGTGCGGAGAGGTATGAAGCTTTCTTT
>-|-|TRBJ2-1|TRBV10-3
CAISESEQGLGEQFF
TGTGCCATCAGTGAGTCCGAACAGGGTCTTGGTGAGCAGTTCTTC
>TRBD2|-|TRBJ2-7|TRBV20-1
CSASRTSYEGSYEQYF
TGCAGTGCTAGTAGGACTAGCTATGAAGGCTCCTACGAGCAGTACTTC
>-|-|TRBJ2-7|TRBV5-1
CASSQAATYEQYF
TGCGCCAGCAGCCAAGCCGCTACCTACGAGCAGTACTTC
>-|-|TRBJ2-7|TRBV6-2/TRBV6-3
CASSWDSLRQYF
TGTGCCAGCAGTTGGGACTCTCTGCGGCAGTACTTC
>-|-|TRBJ2-1|TRBV6-6
CATAGLAIGEQFF
TGTGCCACCGCGGGTCTAGCAATCGGTGAGCAGTTCTTC
>-|-|TRBJ1-1|TRBV7-9
CASSGGAMPVREAFF
TGTGCCAGCAGCGGGGGGGCTATGCCCGTGAGGGAAGCTTTCTTT
>TRBD2|few|TRBJ2-5|TRBV7-9
CASSPGASGRAGAGTQYF
TGTGCCAGCAGCCCGGGCGCTAGCGGGAGGGCCGGAGCTGGGACCCAGTACTTC
>TRBD1|-|TRBJ1-5|TRBV9
CASSVGQGPQHF
TGTGCCAGCAGCGTGGGACAGGGCCCCCAGCATTTT
>TRBD1|-|TRBJ1-2|TRBV6-5
CASGLTGVYGYTF
TGTGCCAGCGGCTTGACAGGGGTATATGGCTACACCTTC
>-|few|TRBJ2-1|TRBV18
CASSPGGISYNEQFF
TGTGCCAGCTCACCAGGGGGGATCTCCTACAATGAGCAGTTCTTC
>TRBD1|once|TRBJ1-2|TRBV18
CASSPTGANYGYTF
TGTGCCAGCTCCCCGACAGGGGCTAACTATGGCTACACCTTC
>TRBD1|-|TRBJ1-1|TRBV5-6
CASSPGTGLHTEAFF
TGTGCCAGCAGTCCCGGGACAGGGTTACACACTGAAGCTTTCTTT
>TRBD1|-|TRBJ2-2|TRBV5-1
CASSTDRGNTGELFF
TGCGCCAGCAGTACAGACAGGGGAAACACCGGGGAGCTGTTTTTT
>-|-|TRBJ1-4|TRBV4-1
CASSLTPGGRNEKLFF
TGCGCCAGCAGCCTAACCCCCGGGGGGCGGAATGAAAAACTGTTTTTT
>TRBD2|-|TRBJ2-3|TRBV24-1
CATSVGGEPTGVTQYF
TGTGCCACCAGTGTGGGGGGGGAGCCAACTGGAGTTACGCAGTATTTT
>TRBD1|-|TRBJ2-2|TRBV28
CASSSPQGATNTGELFF
TGTGCCAGCAGTTCACCACAGGGGGCAACGAACACCGGGGAGCTGTTTTTT
>TRBD1|-|TRBJ2-1|TRBV24-1
CATSDPGQGYNEQFF
TGTGCCACCAGTGACCCGGGACAGGGGTACAATGAGCAGTTCTTC
>-|-|TRBJ1-1|TRBV7-2
CASSPIVGATEAFF
TGTGCCAGCAGCCCAATCGTGGGGGCGACTGAAGCTTTCTTT
>-|-|TRBJ2-1|TRBV3-1/TRBV3-2
CASSSRVNEQFF
TGTGCCAGCAGCAGCAGGGTCAATGAGCAGTTCTTC
>-|-|TRBJ2-1|TRBV6-5
CASSPGGNSQQFF
TGTGCCAGCTCGCCCGGGGGTAACTCCCAGCAGTTCTTC
>TRBD2|-|TRBJ2-1|TRBV9
CASSVRREDSYNEQFF
TGTGCCAGCAGCGTAAGGCGGGAGGACTCCTACAATGAGCAGTTCTTC
>TRBD2|-|TRBJ2-7|TRBV20-1
CSASRLAGGPYEQYF
TGCAGTGCTAGTAGACTAGCGGGAGGACCCTACGAGCAGTACTTC
>-|-|TRBJ2-3|TRBV2
CASTPYTSADTQYF
TGTGCCAGCACTCCTTACACCAGCGCAGATACGCAGTATTTT
>-|-|TRBJ2-3|TRBV11-2
CASSLERLSTDTQYF
TGTGCCAGCAGCTTAGAGAGGCTAAGCACAGATACGCAGTATTTT
>-|-|TRBJ2-3|TRBV27
CASSSGSEHTYTQYF
TGTGCCAGCAGCTCCGGGTCGGAGCACACCTATACGCAGTATTTT
>-|-|TRBJ2-2|TRBV7-9
CASSLGRGRSDTGELFF
TGTGCCAGCAGCTTAGGCAGGGGCCGCTCGGACACCGGGGAGCTGTTTTTT
>-|-|TRBJ2-7|TRBV4-3
CASSQDVAGRGEQYF
TGCGCCAGCAGCCAAGACGTGGCGGGACGGGGCGAGCAGTACTTC
>-|-|TRBJ2-2|TRBV7-7
CASSSGGGVNTGELFF
TGTGCCAGCAGCTCAGGCGGAGGAGTTAACACCGGGGAGCTGTTTTTT
>-|-|TRBJ2-7|TRBV21-1
CASSKMGQDYEQYF
TGTGCCAGCAGCAAAATGGGACAGGACTACGAGCAGTACTTC
>-|-|TRBJ1-5|TRBV12-3/TRBV12-4
CASSPDGQPQHF
TGTGCCAGCAGTCCAGACGGGCAGCCCCAGCATTTT
>-|-|TRBJ1-6|TRBV5-6
CASSFVRSPLHF
TGTGCCAGCAGCTTCGTTCGGTCACCCCTCCACTTT
>TRBD1|-|TRBJ1-5|TRBV19
CASSTIYPSRDRGDQPQHF
TGTGCCAGTAGTACCATTTATCCGTCCCGGGACAGGGGTGATCAGCCCCAGCATTTT
>-|-|TRBJ2-1|TRBV7-2
CASSPQGWTYNEQFF
TGTGCCAGCAGCCCCCAGGGGTGGACCTACAATGAGCAGTTCTTC
>TRBD1|-|TRBJ1-5|TRBV9
CASSSGTGGNQHF
TGTGCCAGCAGCTCCGGGACAGGGGGCAACCAGCATTTT
>-|-|TRBJ2-2|TRBV6-6
CASSYLREPGELFF
TGTGCCAGCAGTTACTTGCGAGAACCCGGGGAGCTGTTTTTT
>TRBD1|-|TRBJ2-7|TRBV9
CASSVGTGGSYEQYF
TGTGCCAGCAGCGTTGGGACAGGGGGCTCCTACGAGCAGTACTTC
>-|-|TRBJ1-4|TRBV7-2
CASSFRTVDEKLFF
TGTGCCAGCAGCTTCCGGACAGTTGATGAAAAACTGTTTTTT
>-|-|TRBJ1-6|TRBV18
CASSPQGNNSPLHF
TGTGCCAGCTCACCGCAGGGGAATAATTCACCCCTCCACTTT
>TRBD2|-|TRBJ2-5|TRBV2
CASLYLAGGRETQYF
TGTGCCAGCTTATACTTAGCGGGAGGTCGAGAGACCCAGTACTTC
>TRBD1|-|TRBJ2-2|TRBV7-9
CASSDGQGAPDGELFF
TGTGCCAGCAGCGATGGACAGGGGGCGCCGGACGGGGAGCTGTTTTTT